This T cell receptor beta chain was retrieved from a study of early T cells in non-severe SARS-CoV-2 infection. Study-level background: The chains were unpaired, and the sequenced material was bulk RNA from unsorted whole blood. The study's findings and limits: VDJdb-based matching was biased toward anti-spike CD8 responses and missed private and CD4 specificities.

Individual cDNA molecules were tagged with unique molecular identifiers. TCRdb redid the calling of the 5' RACE reads with MiXCR, one entry per CDR3 protein. The data hold 69,000 or so distinct CDR3 sequences, with around 14% observed a single time. As concerns this clonotype: The antigen remains unidentified.

Sequenced: whole blood. The sequence was collected from an adult who was a healthcare worker with PCR-confirmed SARS-CoV-2 infection or an uninfected control (not recorded which).

The CDR3 protein is CASSFRGGSYEQYF. DNA for the CDR3: TGTGCCAGCAGCTTTCGCGGGGGGTCCTACGAGCAGTACTTC. The chain carries TRBV11-2 and TRBJ2-7; 8 bases are shared with TRBD2. Germline-derived CDR1 and CDR2 are SGHAT and FQNNGV. CDR3 length equals 14 residues. The V gene end was trimmed by 3 bases and the J gene end by 1 base; junction bases not matched to a gene: 2.